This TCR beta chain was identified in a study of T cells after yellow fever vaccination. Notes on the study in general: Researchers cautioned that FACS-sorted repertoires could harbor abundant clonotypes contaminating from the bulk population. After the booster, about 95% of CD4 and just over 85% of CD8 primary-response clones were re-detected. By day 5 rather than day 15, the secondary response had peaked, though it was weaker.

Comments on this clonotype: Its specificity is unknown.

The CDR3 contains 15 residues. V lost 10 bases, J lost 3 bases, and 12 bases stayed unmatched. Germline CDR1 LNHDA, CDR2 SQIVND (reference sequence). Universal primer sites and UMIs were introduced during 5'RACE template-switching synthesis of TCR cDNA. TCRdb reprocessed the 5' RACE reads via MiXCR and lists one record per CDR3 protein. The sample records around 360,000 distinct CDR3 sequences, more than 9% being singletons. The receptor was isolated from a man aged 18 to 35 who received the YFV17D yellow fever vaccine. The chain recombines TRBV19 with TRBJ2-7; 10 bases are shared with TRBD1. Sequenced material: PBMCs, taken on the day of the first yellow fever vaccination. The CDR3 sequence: CATSVGQGDYYEQYF. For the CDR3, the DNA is TGTGCCACCTCAGTTGGACAGGGGGACTACTACGAGCAGTACTTC.